The clone carrying this TCR beta chain was counted a single time. Its antigen is still unknown. The whole isolated RNA underwent reverse transcription, so sequencing captured expressed TCRB transcripts. The protocol was immunoSEQ multiplex PCR, while the TCRdb copy is restricted to in-frame clones and leaves out a portion. The data hold about 640,000 clones, with 9.5% to 15% observed a single time. The CDR3 has 14 residues. Trimming at V came to 7 bases and at J to 6 bases, leaving 8 bases not matched to a gene. Germline lookup yields CDR1 MDHEN and CDR2 SYDVKM. The data were obtained in a study of beta chain features in type 1 diabetes. The study, taken as a whole, reports: For Type 1 diabetes patients, all four CD4+ subsets carried TCRB CDR3s that were moderately but significantly shorter.

The receptor's source is a young man with type 1 diabetes. Sequenced sample: naive CD4+ T cells from blood. The chain is built from TRBV28 and TRBJ2-2; 7 bases match TRBD1. The CDR3 region is CASTQTGYPGELFF. The CDR3 nucleotides are TGTGCCAGCACCCAGACAGGGTACCCCGGGGAGCTGTTTTTT.